The rows below give T cell receptor beta chains drawn from one sample of a study of cytomegalovirus exposure and HLA in healthy donors. The repertoire was sequenced with immunoSEQ multiplex PCR; TCRdb's copy has only in-frame clones and lacks some. The sample records fewer than 200,000 clones, approximately 80% being singletons. Sample: PBMCs. These receptors all come from a girl aged 2-10 years in good health and CMV-seropositive. Both conserved end residues are part of each CDR3. The D gene is left open where the match is weak.

d_call v_call cdr3_aa
. TRBV19 CASTTGFGDTEAFF
TRBD1 TRBV27 CASNLAGQGYTEAFF
. TRBV4-1 CASSHPGNLYDYTF
TRBD2 TRBV10-3 CAISGVGLAGQAQAPYNEQFF
TRBD1 TRBV2 CASSLPGQGINQPQHF
. TRBV6-6 CASSYPDSPYEQYF
. TRBV30 CAWRSGVSFTIYF
. TRBV29-1 CSVEESRAYEQYF
TRBD2 TRBV28 CASSLLGTSGSNEQFF
TRBD1 TRBV5-1 CASSWGTVTDTQYF
. TRBV18 CASSQSVGEYDTQYF
TRBD1 TRBV10-1 CASSEGGPVDTQYF
. TRBV11-3 CASSLVRTEAFF
TRBD1 TRBV5-1 CASSLGGQAYEQYF